This section outlines one TCR beta chain sequence together with its context. This clone was seen a handful of times. Its target antigen remains unknown. Within one base of it there is no much larger clone, and no base qualities were kept. These data belong to a study of blood T cell repertoires in COVID-19 (TCRdb year 2020). Turning to the overall study: The collaborator samples originated in the United States, Italy and Spain and spanned the acute and convalescent phases of COVID-19. The prospective study material was composed of cDNA or gDNA derived from T cells, B-cell-depleted T cells, or PBMCs. Subjects who had been exposed to COVID-19, were actively infected with it, or had recovered from it provided the deeply sampled blood TCRbeta repertoires that made up the dataset. The repertoires were released in a freely available public database intended as a resource for research on the immune response to SARS-CoV-2. Samples were obtained from the ongoing ImmuneRACE study (first 160 participants) and from about 1,300 subjects provided by 6 global collaborators. A de-identified subject ID, COVID-19 status, age in years and sex were almost always included in the sample metadata. Where available, HLA class I and class II types were obtained from metadata supplied by the sample provider rather than from assay-based typing.

Collaborating institutions collected whole blood in K2EDTA tubes following their own protocols. Collaborator samples were shipped for TCRbeta analysis as frozen whole blood, isolated PBMCs, or DNA extracted from either sample type. TCRbeta CDR3 regions were amplified from genomic DNA by means of the immunoSEQ Assay, a bias-controlled multiplex PCR. Turning to the authors' computational methods: The number of nucleated cells in each sample was estimated from the amplification of reference gene primers within the assay. Sequence reads were collapsed and filtered to measure the absolute abundance of every unique TCRbeta CDR3 rearrangement. For each sample, productive Simpson clonality was calculated as the square root of Simpson's diversity index across productive rearrangements. TCRdb limited this immuneACCESS table to in-frame rearrangements with V and J called. A share of clones is missing; checked studies link under half to unresolved V genes, and the rest is unexplained. From that table come the V and J calls and clone size; the DNA was used to work out D and trimming. The table for this sample lists roughly 250,000 clones; roughly 84% of them were counted only once. The top ten clonotypes cover approximately 4% of the sample.

The germline V gene gives CDR1 as SGHDN and CDR2 as FVKESK. V lost 4 bases and J lost 7 bases; the stretch between them is 19 bases long. The cysteine opens and the phenylalanine closes a CDR3 of 15 amino acids. Only the CDR3 part of the read is kept: 45 bases, read in frame from the first base. Findings and caveats that apply to the study as a whole: The amount of clinical and demographic metadata varied by source and participant and was provided uncurated.

The V gene is TRBV14 and the J gene is TRBJ2-5; tentative D gene TRBD2, with 5 bases matching. The TCR comes from a woman aged 40 to 55 with active or convalescent COVID-19. The sequencing sample was made of peripheral blood. The encoded CDR3 is CASSPPWDDRGTQYF. The nucleotide sequence reads as follows: TGTGCCAGCAGCCCCCCTTGGGATGATCGGGGGACCCAGTACTTC.